These 31 T cell receptor beta chains share one sample of origin, sequenced in a study of T cell clonality in common variable immunodeficiency. Clones were sequenced by immunoSEQ multiplex PCR, and TCRdb holds only the in-frame ones, with some missing. This sample carries roughly 70,000 clones, none of them present only once. The material sequenced was peripheral blood mononuclear cells. The receptors were gathered from a person between 18 and 69 years old in good health.

In its sample, this clone was seen many times. The CDR3 is cut off 3 residues early in the read; its end comes from the germline J gene. The chain is built from TRBV20-1 and TRBJ2-3; TRBD2 aligns across 7 bases. The length of the CDR3 is 16 residues. Unmatched junction bases numbered 8, after V lost 1 base and J lost 1 base. Germline-derived CDR1 and CDR2 are DFQATT and SNEGSKA (reference sequence). CDR3 DNA (partial): TGCAGTGCTAGAGTGGGCGGGAGCCTCGGCACAGATACG. Translating it yields CSARVGGSLGTDT. The entire CDR3 protein reads CSARVGGSLGTDTQYF.

This clone was recorded many times. The CDR3 goes on 3 residues after the read ends, and that part is filled in from the germline J gene. The chain has TRBV7-7 and TRBJ2-1; 8 bases fit TRBD1. The V gene end was trimmed by 5 bases and the J gene end by 8 bases; junction bases not matched to a gene: 8. The CDR3 consists of 14 residues. Germline-derived CDR1 and CDR2 are SSHAT and FNYEAQ (reference sequence). The CDR3 loop reads CASSPGQGEDEQFF. The sequenced CDR3 bases are TGTGCCAGCAGCCCAGGACAGGGTGAGGATGAG. The complete variable domain, with remaining parts taken from reference TRBV7-7 and TRBJ2-1, reads GAGVSQSPRYKVTKRGQDVTLRCDPISSHATLYWYQQALGQGPEFLTYFNYEAQPDKSGLPSDRFSAERPEGSISTLTIQRTEQRDSAMYRCASSPGQGEDEQFFGPGTRLTVL.

This clone came up many times. The read finishes 3 residues shy of the CDR3 end, and the germline J gene is used to complete it. The genes are TRBV13 and TRBJ1-6; weak D call: TRBD1 (5 bases). The CDR3 has 14 amino acids. Between the trimmed V and J ends, which lost 7 bases and 6 bases, there was a span of 13 bases. Germline-derived CDR1 and CDR2 are PRHDT and FYEKMQ (reference sequence). CDR3 residues: CASNSGTSNSPLHF. CDR3 DNA (partial): TGTGCCAGCAACAGCGGGACTTCTAATTCACCC.

This clone was counted many times. The CDR3 end lies 3 residues beyond the end of the read and is filled in from the germline J gene. This sequence joins TRBV7-9 and TRBJ1-2; D call uncertain. CDR3 size: 14 residues. The germline V gene encodes CDR1 SEHNR and CDR2 FQNEAQ (reference sequence). The ends were cut back, 0 bases at V and 6 bases at J, with 11 bases in the middle. The covered CDR3 bases are TGTGCCAGCAGCTTAGCCGGTCAGGAGGATGGC. It yields the protein CASSLAGQEDG. The whole CDR3 protein reads CASSLAGQEDGYTF.

This clone showed up many times. The DNA ends 3 residues before the CDR3 does, and the rest of the CDR3 is filled in from the germline J gene. The rearrangement joins TRBV2 to TRBJ1-2; maybe TRBD1 (5 bases). The CDR3 contains 14 residues. Looked up from germline, CDR1 is SNHLY and CDR2 is FYNNEI. V was clipped by 3 bases and J by 4 bases, with 12 bases between them. CDR3 DNA (partial): TGTGCCAGCAGTGAGCCAGGGCCTTCCTATGGC. It is translated as CASSEPGPSYG. The whole CDR3 sequence is CASSEPGPSYGYTF.

This clone came up many times. The DNA ends 3 residues before the CDR3 does, and the rest of the CDR3 is filled in from the germline J gene. V gene TRBV7-6 combines with J gene TRBJ2-1; 8 bases are a match to TRBD2. The CDR3 has 13 amino acids. V was pared by 4 bases and J by 6 bases, with 2 bases of the junction left unmatched. Per the germline V gene, CDR1 is SGHVS and CDR2 is FNYEAQ. CDR3 protein: CASSWGTSNEQFF. The DNA read from the CDR3 is TGTGCCAGCAGCTGGGGGACTAGCAATGAG. Full variable domain (remainder filled in from reference TRBV7-6 and TRBJ2-1): GAGVSQSPRYKVTKRGQDVALRCDPISGHVSLYWYRQALGQGPEFLTYFNYEAQQDKSGLPNDRFSAERPEGSISTLTIQRTEQRDSAMYRCASSWGTSNEQFFGPGTRLTVL.

The table lists this clone with many counts. The read terminates 3 residues ahead of where the CDR3 ends, so the germline J gene completes it. The chain employs TRBV4-1 and TRBJ2-5; 10 positions match TRBD2. The J segment lost 5 bases and the V segment lost 1 base, leaving 7 bases of the junction unmatched. Germline V CDR1 and CDR2: MGHRA, YSYEKL. The CDR3 has 16 residues. CDR3 bases read: TGCGCCAGCAGCCAAGCTTTAGCGGGAGGTTCGGAGACC. Amino acids: CASSQALAGGSET. The CDR3 in its entirety is CASSQALAGGSETQYF.

There are many counts of this clone. From the germline J gene comes the end of the CDR3, since the read stops 3 residues before it. The V and J genes are TRBV7-9 and TRBJ1-3, with unresolved D. The CDR3 length is 15 residues. V lost 3 bases and J 0 bases, leaving 9 bases between the germline ends. Germline V gene data show CDR1 as SEHNR and CDR2 as FQNEAQ (reference sequence). The part of the CDR3 DNA that was read is TGTGCCAGCAGCTTCGAGGGCCCCTCTGGAAACACC. Its translation is CASSFEGPSGNT. In full, the CDR3 is CASSFEGPSGNTIYF. Supplemented by reference TRBV7-9 and TRBJ1-3, the full variable domain reads DTGVSQNPRHKITKRGQNVTFRCDPISEHNRLYWYRQTLGQGPEFLTYFQNEAQLEKSRLLSDRFSAERPKGSFSTLEIQRTEQGDSAMYLCASSFEGPSGNTIYFGEGSWLTVV.

In this sample, this clone turned up many times. The read is 3 residues too short to cover the CDR3 end, so that end is filled in from the germline J gene. V is TRBV30 and J is TRBJ2-7, with 9 bases that match TRBD1. Germline CDR1 reads GTSNPN; CDR2 reads SVGIG (reference sequence). This CDR3 is built from 14 residues. V lost 4 bases and J lost 4; bases outside the gene matches: 8. The chain's CDR3 is CAWNPGQGKYEQYF. CDR3 DNA (partial): TGTGCCTGGAACCCGGGACAGGGAAAATACGAG.

Ten or more counts support this clone. The read terminates 3 residues before the CDR3 end, so the remaining end is supplied by the germline J gene. This sequence joins TRBV2 and TRBJ2-2; D is undetermined. The germline gives CDR1 SNHLY, CDR2 FYNNEI. Deletions cut 2 bases from V and 7 bases from J, with 5 bases between. The CDR3 has 12 amino acids. The covered CDR3 bases are TGTGCCAGCAGTGAAACGGTCGGGGAG. This translates into CASSETVGE. The full CDR3 reads CASSETVGELFF.

Ten or more counts support this clone. The CDR3 end falls 3 residues outside the read, so it is completed with the germline J gene. This chain connects TRBV7-9 to TRBJ1-1; D is uncertain. This CDR3 has 11 amino acids. CDR1 SEHNR and CDR2 FQNEAQ come from the germline V gene (reference sequence). CDR3 residues: CASSLELRAFF. The CDR3 bases that were read are TGTGCCAGCAGCTTAGAGCTGCGA.

This clone came up many times. The read ends 3 residues shy of where the CDR3 ends; the end is completed using the germline J gene. The genes are TRBV5-1 and TRBJ2-7; 8 bases line up with TRBD1. CDR1 is SGHRS and CDR2 is YFSETQ in the germline V gene. The V and J ends lost 6 bases and 4 bases, in that order; junction bases with no gene match: 12. The CDR3 loop spans 15 amino acids. CDR3: CASTLMTGALYEQYF. CDR3 bases read: TGCGCCAGCACCTTAATGACAGGGGCTTTGTACGAG.

This clone was recorded at least ten times. The read gets to within 3 residues of the CDR3 end, and the germline J gene fills in the rest. This chain connects TRBV28 to TRBJ2-3, with 9 bases that match TRBD1. Germline V gives CDR1 MDHEN, CDR2 SYDVKM. There are 17 residues in the CDR3. The CDR3 protein is CASSSLPRDRVDQPQYF. The part of the CDR3 DNA that was read is TGTGCCAGCAGCTCATTGCCCCGGGACAGGGTGGATCAGCCG.

This clone was seen ten or more times. Read sequence stops 3 residues before the CDR3 end, and the germline J gene provides the missing end. V gene TRBV10-3 combines with J gene TRBJ2-7, with D perhaps matching TRBD2 (6 bases). The CDR3 is 12 amino acids. The germline V gene has CDR1 ENHRY and CDR2 SYGVKD. Trimming removed 6 bases at V and 3 bases at J, with 9 bases between. CDR3 region: CAISPGLYEQYF. CDR3 DNA (partial): TGTGCCATCAGCCCGGGACTCTACGAG.

This clone was picked up many times. The read finishes 3 residues shy of the CDR3 end, and the germline J gene is used to complete it. The chain couples TRBV18 to TRBJ2-3; TRBD1 agrees at 9 bases. CDR3 length: 16 residues. CDR1 and CDR2 (germline): KGHSH, LQKENI. V was pared by 4 bases and J by 5 bases, with 10 bases of the junction left unmatched. This CDR3 reads CASSRRTRQGGDTQYF. Incomplete CDR3 DNA: TGTGCCAGCTCACGCCGGACCAGACAGGGGGGAGATACG. Full variable domain (missing parts from reference TRBV18 and TRBJ2-3): NAGVMQNPRHLVRRRGQEARLRCSPMKGHSHVYWYRQLPEEGLKFMVYLQKENIIDESGMPKERFSAEFPKEGPSILRIQQVVRGDSAAYFCASSRRTRQGGDTQYFGPGTRLTVL.

By sample fraction, this clone is medium-sized. The read finishes 3 residues shy of the CDR3 end, and the germline J gene is used to complete it. The rearrangement joins TRBV30 to TRBJ2-3; D ambiguous. The CDR3 has 11 residues. Trimming left V 2 bases short and J 8 bases short, with 8 bases between. Germline V lookup: CDR1 GTSNPN, CDR2 SVGIG (reference sequence). CDR3 loop: CAWSNEVTQYF. The CDR3 DNA, read in part, is TGTGCCTGGAGTAATGAGGTTACG. Filled out from reference TRBV30 and TRBJ2-3, the complete variable domain reads SQTIHQWPATLVQPVGSPLSLECTVEGTSNPNLYWYRQAAGRGLQLLFYSVGIGQISSEVPQNLSASRPQDRQFILSSKKLLLSDSGFYLCAWSNEVTQYFGPGTRLTVL.

This clone was counted at least ten times. The read terminates 3 residues before the CDR3 end, so the remaining end is supplied by the germline J gene. The chain couples TRBV2 to TRBJ1-5; 8 nucleotides align to TRBD1. Trimming cost V 7 bases and J 6 bases; bases outside gene matches: 8. Germline CDR1 and CDR2: SNHLY and FYNNEI. The length of the CDR3 is 14 residues. The sequenced CDR3 bases are TGTGCCAGCACGAGACAGGGGTTCGCTCAGCCC. Translation: CASTRQGFAQP. The whole CDR3 sequence is CASTRQGFAQPQHF.

This clone was detected many times. The read halts 3 residues ahead of the CDR3 end, with the missing end drawn from the germline J gene. The genes are TRBV18 and TRBJ2-7, with 8 bases lining up with TRBD1. The CDR3 extends over 16 amino acids. CDR1 KGHSH and CDR2 LQKENI come from the germline V gene. Trimming cost V 2 bases and J 6 bases; bases outside gene matches: 12. Here the CDR3 reads CASSPSGQGFLGEQYF. CDR3 bases read: TGTGCCAGCTCACCATCAGGACAGGGATTTCTGGGCGAG.

At least ten counts were recorded for this clone. The read ends 3 residues shy of where the CDR3 ends; the end is completed using the germline J gene. The chain is built from TRBV15 and TRBJ1-6; D perhaps matches TRBD1 (5 bases). Germline-derived CDR1 and CDR2 are LNHNV and YYDKDF (reference sequence). CDR3 length: 14 amino acids. Trimming cost V 1 base and J 8 bases, with 9 bases left between them. Partial CDR3 DNA: TGTGCCACCAGCAGAGGCAGGGAGGATTCACCC. Protein: CATSRGREDSP. The entire CDR3 protein is CATSRGREDSPLHF. Full variable domain (remainder filled in from reference TRBV15 and TRBJ1-6): DAMVIQNPRYQVTQFGKPVTLSCSQTLNHNVMYWYQQKSSQAPKLLFHYYDKDFNNEADTPDNFQSRRPNTSFCFLDIRSPGLGDTAMYLCATSRGREDSPLHFGNGTRLTVT.

This clone showed up many times. The read falls 3 residues short of the CDR3 end, and the missing part is taken from the germline J gene. The rearrangement joins TRBV20-1 to TRBJ2-1; 8 bases are a match to TRBD2. CDR3 length equals 14 residues. Germline V gene data show CDR1 as DFQATT and CDR2 as SNEGSKA (reference sequence). Trimming cost V 5 bases and J 0 bases; bases outside gene matches: 3. Incomplete CDR3 DNA: TGCAGTGCTCAAAGCGGGAGCTCCTACAATGAG. It encodes CSAQSGSSYNE. The CDR3 in its entirety is CSAQSGSSYNEQFF.

This clone was counted many times. The read ends 3 residues early relative to the CDR3; the germline J gene fills the gap. The V gene is TRBV5-1, the J gene TRBJ1-4; the D gene is possibly TRBD1 (5 bases). This CDR3 is built from 14 residues. V was clipped by 4 bases and J by 8 bases, with 15 bases between them. The germline CDR1 and CDR2 sequences are SGHRS and YFSETQ. The CDR3 loop reads CASSPRVGEEKLFF. CDR3 bases read: TGCGCCAGCAGCCCCAGGGTGGGCGAGGAAAAA.

This clone was recorded at least ten times. CDR3 DNA, as far as it was read: TGTGCCAGTAGTATTGGCTTCTACAATGAG. Amino acids: CASSIGFYNE. The CDR3 as a whole reads CASSIGFYNEQFF. The chain employs TRBV19 and TRBJ2-1, with D uncertain. The CDR3 end lies 3 residues beyond the end of the read and is filled in from the germline J gene. Germline V CDR1 and CDR2: LNHDA, SQIVND (reference sequence). The CDR3 contains 13 residues. V dropped 3 bases and J dropped 3 bases, with 6 bases sitting between them. Combining the CDR3 with reference TRBV19 and TRBJ2-1 gives the whole variable domain DGGITQSPKYLFRKEGQNVTLSCEQNLNHDAMYWYRQDPGQGLRLIYYSQIVNDFQKGDIAEGYSVSREKKESFPLTVTSAQKNPTAFYLCASSIGFYNEQFFGPGTRLTVL.

This clone showed up many times. Read data end 3 residues before the CDR3 end; the end is taken from the germline J gene. The gene calls are TRBV7-9 and TRBJ2-1, with TRBD2 matching 8 bases. In germline, CDR1 is SEHNR, CDR2 FQNEAQ (reference sequence). The CDR3 spans 15 residues. The J segment lost 5 bases and the V segment lost 5 bases, leaving 8 bases of the junction unmatched. The covered CDR3 bases are TGTGCCAGCAGCCCCTCCGCGGGGGGTAACAATGAG. Translated, it gives CASSPSAGGNNE. The whole CDR3 sequence reads CASSPSAGGNNEQFF. The full variable domain, in which reference TRBV7-9 and TRBJ2-1 provide the parts outside the CDR3, is DTGVSQNPRHKITKRGQNVTFRCDPISEHNRLYWYRQTLGQGPEFLTYFQNEAQLEKSRLLSDRFSAERPKGSFSTLEIQRTEQGDSAMYLCASSPSAGGNNEQFFGPGTRLTVL.

This clone occurred many times. The DNA read from the CDR3 is TGTGCCAGTAGTAGAACCGACAGGGATGGC. Translated: CASSRTDRDG. The whole CDR3 sequence reads CASSRTDRDGYTF. This chain links TRBV19 with TRBJ1-2, with TRBD1 matching over 7 bases. The read terminates 3 residues before the CDR3 end, so the remaining end is supplied by the germline J gene. CDR3 length: 13 amino acids. V lost 4 bases and J lost 6; bases outside the gene matches: 5. Germline CDR1 LNHDA, CDR2 SQIVND (reference sequence).

This clone has ten or more counts. At one of its ends the junction is not consistent with the germline gene, which may arise from a read error. The read ends 3 residues early relative to the CDR3; the germline J gene fills the gap. The chain has TRBV10-3 and TRBJ2-3, with 11 bases lining up with TRBD1. The CDR3 is 14 amino acids. Looked up from germline, CDR1 is ENHRY and CDR2 is SYGVKD. The part of the CDR3 DNA that was read is TGTGCCATCACTGAGGACAGGGGGCCAGATACG. Protein sequence: CAITEDRGPDT. The entire CDR3 reads CAITEDRGPDTQYF.

With regard to this clone: The read stops 3 residues short of the end of the CDR3; the missing end is completed from the germline J gene. The chain has TRBV18 and TRBJ2-2, with TRBD1 identical over 9 bases. From germline, CDR1 is KGHSH and CDR2 LQKENI. The V segment lost 8 bases and the J segment 1 base; nucleotides outside the gene matches: 8. The CDR3 is 16 amino acids. CDR3 residues: CASPCSDRGNTGELFF. CDR3 bases read: TGTGCCAGCCCCTGCTCGGACAGGGGGAACACCGGGGAG.

This clone was detected ten times or more. The read terminates 3 residues before the CDR3 end, so the remaining end is supplied by the germline J gene. V and J are TRBV20-1 and TRBJ2-3, with TRBD2 matching 10 bases. J lost 2 bases, V lost 0 bases, and 11 bases had no gene match. The CDR3 has 18 residues. The germline CDR1 and CDR2 sequences are DFQATT and SNEGSKA (reference sequence). The chain's CDR3 is CSARDPSGRALDTDTQYF. The DNA read from the CDR3 is TGCAGTGCTAGAGATCCCAGCGGGAGGGCCCTGGACACAGATACG.

This clone showed up many times. Read sequence stops 3 residues before the CDR3 end, and the germline J gene provides the missing end. The V call is TRBV28, the J call TRBJ1-2; D remains unclear. CDR3 length equals 11 residues. Deletions cut 8 bases from V and 4 bases from J, with 8 bases between. Germline loops: CDR1 MDHEN, CDR2 SYDVKM. The DNA read from the CDR3 is TGTGCCAGCTCCCAGAGCTATGGC. This gives the protein CASSQSYG. The CDR3, in full, reads CASSQSYGYTF.

The CDR3: CASSWTGRASPLHF. The sequenced CDR3 bases are TGTGCCAGCAGTTGGACAGGGAGGGCGTCACCC. The chain is built from TRBV6-2 or TRBV6-3 and TRBJ1-6; 8 positions agree with TRBD1. The read halts 3 residues ahead of the CDR3 end, with the missing end drawn from the germline J gene. Germline V lookup: CDR1 MNHEY, CDR2 SVGEGT. The CDR3 runs to 14 residues. V shed 4 bases and J 10 bases; nucleotides not matched to a gene: 6.

This clone was observed at least ten times. The CDR3 loop reads CASSTGFSYNEQFF. CDR3 DNA, as far as it was read: TGTGCCAGTAGTACAGGGTTCTCCTACAATGAG. The V call is TRBV19, the J call TRBJ2-1, with a weak D call TRBD1 (5 bases). The read is 3 residues too short to cover the CDR3 end, so that end is filled in from the germline J gene. Trimming took 4 bases from V and 0 from J, leaving 7 bases between them. CDR3 length: 14 residues. Germline CDR1 is LNHDA and CDR2 is SQIVND (reference sequence).

This clone was observed at least ten times. The CDR3 extends 3 residues past the end of the read, so its final part is completed from the germline J gene. V and J are TRBV20-1 and TRBJ1-1, with a weak D call TRBD1 (5 bases). CDR1 and CDR2 (germline): DFQATT, SNEGSKA (reference sequence). Trimming removed 4 bases at V and 4 bases at J, with 16 bases between. The CDR3 spans 14 residues. CDR3 sequence reads: CSATPTVVGTEAFF. The sequenced part of the CDR3 DNA is TGCAGTGCTACCCCGACAGTTGTAGGCACTGAA.